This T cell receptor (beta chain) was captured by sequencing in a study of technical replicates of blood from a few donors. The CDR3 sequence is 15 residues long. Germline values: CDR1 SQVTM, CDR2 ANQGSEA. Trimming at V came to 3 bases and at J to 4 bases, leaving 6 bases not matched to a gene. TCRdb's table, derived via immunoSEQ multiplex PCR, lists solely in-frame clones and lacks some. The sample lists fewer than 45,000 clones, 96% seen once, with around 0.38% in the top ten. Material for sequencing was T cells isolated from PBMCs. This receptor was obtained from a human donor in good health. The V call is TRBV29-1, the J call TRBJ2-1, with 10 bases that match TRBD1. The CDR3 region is CSVETGQGIYNEQFF. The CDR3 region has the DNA TGCAGCGTTGAGACGGGACAGGGGATTTACAATGAGCAGTTCTTC.